These T cell receptor beta chains were read from a single sample in a study of T cell responses to AZD1222 COVID-19 vaccine. Clones were read by immunoSEQ multiplex PCR, and TCRdb kept only the in-frame ones, dropping some. The sample lists about 140,000 clones; more than 70% were seen once. Sample: peripheral blood, taken 28 days after the second AZD1222 dose. The receptors derive from an adult who received the AZD1222 COVID-19 vaccine. CDR3s include the opening cysteine and the closing phenylalanine or tryptophan. The order of the fields is J gene, clone size, V gene, D gene, CDR3 DNA, CDR3 protein. The D gene is left open where the match is weak. The listing skips clone size in some rows; elsewhere it reads once, few, many or a size class.

TRBJ1-5 | - | TRBV19 | - | TGTGCCAGTAGTATGGGCGACTTCGGCAATCAGCCCCAGCATTTT | CASSMGDFGNQPQHF
TRBJ1-1 | - | TRBV19 | - | TGTGCCAGTAGTAAAGAGGGGGGCCTGAACACTGAAGCTTTCTTT | CASSKEGGLNTEAFF
TRBJ2-3 | once | TRBV5-1 | TRBD2 | TGCGCCAGCAGCTTGTTGTGGTTTCTGGCTAGCGGGAGTATGACAGATACGCAGTATTTT | CASSLLWFLASGSMTDTQYF
TRBJ1-1 | - | TRBV5-4 | - | TGTGCCAGCAGCAGGGGGGGTGGGGACACTGAAGCTTTCTTT | CASSRGGGDTEAFF
TRBJ2-7 | - | TRBV6-1 | - | TGTGCCAGCAGTGGGACGGACTCCCCTCAGTTCCTAGGCTACGAGCAGTACTTC | CASSGTDSPQFLGYEQYF
TRBJ1-1 | once | TRBV19 | TRBD1 | TGTGCCAGTAGCCAGGACAGGGTAGTGACTGAAGCTTTCTTT | CASSQDRVVTEAFF
TRBJ2-1 | - | TRBV28 | - | TGTGCCAGCAGTTTTGAGCCGAGCTCCTACAATGAGCAGTTCTTC | CASSFEPSSYNEQFF
TRBJ1-2 | few | TRBV12-5 | - | TGTGCTAGTGGTTTAGGCGGAGGGACTGGTCTCTATGGCTACACCTTC | CASGLGGGTGLYGYTF
TRBJ2-2 | - | TRBV25-1 | - | TGTGCCAGCAGTGAATATCCTAGCCTGAACACCGGGGAGCTGTTTTTT | CASSEYPSLNTGELFF
TRBJ1-1 | - | TRBV2 | - | TGTGCCAGGGAACGGGGGAAAGAAGCTTTCTTT | CARERGKEAFF
TRBJ1-4 | - | TRBV7-9 | - | TGTGCCAGCAGCAGGGACCTCAATGAAAAACTGTTTTTT | CASSRDLNEKLFF
TRBJ1-2 | many | TRBV7-2 | - | TGTGCCAGCAGCTTAGGGGTTGGCACAGTTGGTGGCTACACCTTC | CASSLGVGTVGGYTF
TRBJ2-2 | - | TRBV5-1 | - | TGCGCCAGCAGTATACAGGATGCCGGGGAGCTGTTTTTT | CASSIQDAGELFF
TRBJ1-1 | - | TRBV19 | - | TGTGCCATCCATTTAGGGGGGAGGGCGCGGTCTTTCTTT | CAIHLGGRARSFF
TRBJ2-7 | - | TRBV6-5 | TRBD2 | TGTGCCAGCAGTTACTCAGGGAGGGAATACGAGCAGTACTTC | CASSYSGREYEQYF
TRBJ1-1 | - | TRBV10-3 | TRBD1 | TGTGCCATCAGTGAGTCTGGGACAGACATTGAAGCTTTCTTT | CAISESGTDIEAFF
TRBJ2-2 | - | TRBV5-1 | - | TGCGCCAGCAGCACCCGGGCCGCGAACACCGGGGAGCTGTTTTTT | CASSTRAANTGELFF
TRBJ1-5 | - | TRBV2 | - | TGTGCCAGCAGTGATGGGGGGGGCCGCAATCAGCCCCAGCATTTT | CASSDGGGRNQPQHF
TRBJ1-2 | - | TRBV3-1/TRBV3-2 | - | TGTGCCAGCAGCCTATCCCGGGGGGGCTACACCTTC | CASSLSRGGYTF
TRBJ2-3 | - | TRBV19 | TRBD2 | TGTGCCAGTAGCGTAAGCGGGAGTGCAGATACGCAGTATTTT | CASSVSGSADTQYF
TRBJ2-5 | - | TRBV9 | - | TGTGCCAGCAGCCCGTCAAACCTCCAAGAGACCCAGTACTTC | CASSPSNLQETQYF
TRBJ2-4 | - | TRBV24-1 | TRBD2 | TGTGCCACCAGTGATGGGGGGGTAGCCAAAAACATTCAGTACTTC | CATSDGGVAKNIQYF
TRBJ2-7 | few | TRBV19 | - | TGTGCCTGCGGGAACTACGAGCAGTACTTC | CACGNYEQYF
TRBJ2-1 | - | TRBV15 | - | TGTGCCACCAGCAGAGATGACTACTACTCCAATGAGCAGTTCTTC | CATSRDDYYSNEQFF
TRBJ1-2 | - | TRBV5-1 | - | TGCGCCAGCAGCCTATCCCGGGAAACAATCTATGGCTACACCTTC | CASSLSRETIYGYTF
TRBJ1-1 | - | TRBV6-5 | - | TGTGCCAGCACAGGGATTATGAACACTGAAGCTTTCTTT | CASTGIMNTEAFF
TRBJ2-2 | - | TRBV19 | - | TGTGCCAGTAGCCAAGGGGGGTCCCTGTGGGAGCTGTTTTTT | CASSQGGSLWELFF
TRBJ1-2 | - | TRBV28 | TRBD1 | TGTGCCAGCAGTTTGCCAGGGGGCAACTATGGCTACACCTTC | CASSLPGGNYGYTF